The source of this T cell receptor (beta chain) is a study of cytomegalovirus exposure and HLA in healthy donors. Study-wide findings and caveats: Within an earlier analysis, most TCR beta V segments proved productive either about 87% or about 30% of the time.

Primers included in the PCR were 60 Vbeta and 13 Jbeta primers. Method: immunoSEQ multiplex PCR; TCRdb's copy keeps in-frame clones and lacks some. The sample comprises about 190,000 clones, roughly three quarters of which are singletons, and less than 2% rests with the top ten. This clone has a handful of counts. Its antigen is not identified. Every donor was a healthy person donating bone marrow. Sequencing used PBMCs. The receptor was derived from a woman aged 18-29 years in good health and CMV-seronegative.

The CDR3, as DNA: TGTGCCACCAGCAGAGTAGAAAACCGGGACAGGGGGGAGGAGCAGTACTTC. It specifies CATSRVENRDRGEEQYF. The V and J genes are TRBV15 and TRBJ2-7; TRBD1 matches 11 bases. Unmatched junction bases numbered 12, after V lost 1 base and J lost 7 bases. The CDR3 has 17 amino acids. Per germline, CDR1 LNHNV and CDR2 YYDKDF (reference sequence).